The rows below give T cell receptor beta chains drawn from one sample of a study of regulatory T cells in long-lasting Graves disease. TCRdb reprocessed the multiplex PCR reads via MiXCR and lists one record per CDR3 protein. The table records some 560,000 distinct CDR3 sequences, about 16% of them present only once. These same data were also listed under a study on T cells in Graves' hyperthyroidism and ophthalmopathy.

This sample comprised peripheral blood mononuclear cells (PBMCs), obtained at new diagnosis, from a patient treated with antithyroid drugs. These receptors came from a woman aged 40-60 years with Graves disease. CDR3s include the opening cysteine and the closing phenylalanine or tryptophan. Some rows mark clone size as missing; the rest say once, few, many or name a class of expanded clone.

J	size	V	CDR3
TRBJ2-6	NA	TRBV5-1	CARSTSSGLLSLVANVLTF
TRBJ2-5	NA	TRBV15	CATSSETQYF
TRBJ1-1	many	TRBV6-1	CASTGQLANTEAFF
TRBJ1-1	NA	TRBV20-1	CSAIPRQNTEAFF
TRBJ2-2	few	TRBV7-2	CASSLERRENTGELFF
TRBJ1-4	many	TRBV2	CASSVWTGHGEKLFF
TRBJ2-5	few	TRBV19	CASSRDRYSGIRTQYF
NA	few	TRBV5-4	CASRQGHDQETQYF
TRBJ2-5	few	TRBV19	CASSRDRDPQETQYF
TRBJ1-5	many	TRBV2	CASSEDTGKILQPQHF
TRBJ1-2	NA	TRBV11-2	CASSPSWTNYGYTF
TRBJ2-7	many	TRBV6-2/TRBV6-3	CASSGGTGGPNEQYF
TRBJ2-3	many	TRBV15	CATSRDRYTQYF
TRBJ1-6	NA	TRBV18	CASTQQGNSPLHF
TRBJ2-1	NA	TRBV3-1	CASSSRLAGGPHNEQFF
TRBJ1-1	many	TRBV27	CASSSGHGVERKTEAFF
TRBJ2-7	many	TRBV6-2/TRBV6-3	CASRAGTGSYEQYF
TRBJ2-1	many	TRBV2	CASREGLAPHEQFF
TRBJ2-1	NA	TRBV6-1	CAISEPYRNEQFF
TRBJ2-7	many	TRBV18	CASSLSRDRVAYEQYF
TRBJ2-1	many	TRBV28	CASRRGLAGGEQFF
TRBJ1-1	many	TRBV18	CASSPPAQGQAFF
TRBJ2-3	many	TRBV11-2	CASSPILEPGGTSTDTQYF
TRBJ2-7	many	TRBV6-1	CASRRPGTPYEQYF
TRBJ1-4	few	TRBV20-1	CSADPGTGGHNEKLFF
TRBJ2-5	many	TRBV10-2	CASSSPGTETQYF
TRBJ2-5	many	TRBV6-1	CATRGNRGRNPNQETQYF
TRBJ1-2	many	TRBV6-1	CASSERNYGYTF
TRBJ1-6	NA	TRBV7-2	CASSLVDGGNSPLHF
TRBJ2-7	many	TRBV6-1	CASSQFKTGHEQYF
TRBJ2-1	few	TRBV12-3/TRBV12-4	CASSLAGGVNEQFF
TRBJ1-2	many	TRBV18	CASSLKTGGDGYTF
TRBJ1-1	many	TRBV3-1	CASSQGLHTEAFF
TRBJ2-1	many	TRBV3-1	CASSQARGGAFGEQFF
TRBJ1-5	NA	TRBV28	CASSTTGQGVGQPQHF
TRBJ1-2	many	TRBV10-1	CASSDSGTGAVGYTF